These 16 T cell receptor beta chains share one sample of origin, sequenced in a study of brain T cells in children with intractable seizures. Using immunoSEQ multiplex PCR, the repertoire was profiled, and TCRdb retains in-frame clones only, with some absent. The sample consists of under 150,000 clones, roughly 94% of them appearing once. The sample in question was peripheral blood, obtained at surgery. These receptors were collected from a boy under two years old with hemimegalencephaly and intractable seizures.

V is TRBV5-1 and J is TRBJ2-1, with TRBD1 matching 8 bases. CDR1 is SGHRS, CDR2 YFSETQ, per germline. The CDR3 loop spans 15 amino acids. Trimming took 1 base from V and 6 from J; bases not matched to a gene: 6. CDR3 nucleotide sequence: TGCGCCAGCAGCTTGAATTCCGACAGGGGCAATGAGCAGTTCTTC. Translation: CASSLNSDRGNEQFF.

The chain couples TRBV28 to TRBJ2-7; TRBD1 matches at 11 bases. The CDR3 loop spans 16 amino acids. Germline V gives CDR1 MDHEN, CDR2 SYDVKM. After removal of 3 bases from V and 4 bases from J, the junction contained 8 bases not matched to a gene. The CDR3 loop reads CASSFLGQGASYEQYF. The CDR3 DNA reads TGTGCCAGCAGTTTCCTCGGACAGGGGGCTTCATACGAGCAGTACTTC.

The chain recombines TRBV18 with TRBJ2-3; D is unresolved. The germline CDR1 and CDR2 sequences are KGHSH and LQKENI. This CDR3 comprises 14 residues. V dropped 2 bases and J dropped 0 bases, with 6 bases sitting between them. CDR3 DNA sequence: TGTGCCAGCTCACCAAGACGGAGCACAGATACGCAGTATTTT. It encodes CASSPRRSTDTQYF.

The rearrangement uses TRBV6-5 and TRBJ1-3, with D possibly matching TRBD1 (6 bases). Germline CDR1 and CDR2: MNHEY and SVGAGI. V was shortened by 8 bases and J by 4 bases, with 12 bases between the two germline ends. This CDR3 comprises 13 residues. The CDR3 loop is CASGTGQGNTIYF. DNA of the CDR3: TGTGCCAGCGGCACAGGGCAAGGAAACACCATATATTTT.

The chain is built from TRBV19 and TRBJ1-1, with a tentative D call TRBD1 (6 bases). The ends were cut back, 11 bases at V and 6 bases at J, with 19 bases in the middle. This CDR3 has 13 amino acids. Germline V gene lookup returns CDR1 LNHDA and CDR2 SQIVND (reference sequence). In DNA, the CDR3 is TGTGCCTCCGGCCGGTCGGGGGCCCCTGAAGCTTTCTTT. Its protein product is CASGRSGAPEAFF.

The chain uses TRBV4-1 and TRBJ2-7; D unclear. Trimming removed 3 bases from V and 3 bases from J, with 12 bases in between. The CDR3 has 14 amino acids. Germline V CDR1 and CDR2: MGHRA, YSYEKL. CDR3 region: CASSQAPNLYEQYF. The CDR3 DNA is TGCGCCAGCAGCCAGGCTCCAAATCTCTACGAGCAGTACTTC.

The rearrangement uses TRBV6-5 and TRBJ1-3; D gene ambiguous. Germline lookup yields CDR1 MNHEY and CDR2 SVGAGI. Trimming took 6 bases from V and 8 from J, leaving 11 bases between them. This CDR3 region has 12 residues. The CDR3 here is CASSLVLDTIYF. In DNA, the CDR3 is TGTGCCAGCAGCCTTGTTCTCGACACCATATATTTT.

This chain connects TRBV6-5 to TRBJ2-3; maybe TRBD2 (6 bases). Per the germline V gene, CDR1 is MNHEY and CDR2 is SVGAGI. This CDR3 is built from 15 residues. Trimming removed 6 bases from V and 0 bases from J, with 13 bases in between. As DNA, the CDR3 is TGTGCCAGCAGGTGGGAGGAGCCTAGCACAGATACGCAGTATTTT. Protein product: CASRWEEPSTDTQYF.

V is TRBV10-3 and J is TRBJ1-2; TRBD1 is a possible D gene (6 bases). The V and J ends lost 6 bases and 3 bases respectively, with 14 bases between them. The CDR3 contains 14 residues. Germline values: CDR1 ENHRY, CDR2 SYGVKD. CDR3 sequence (DNA): TGTGCCATCAGATGGGGGGGGGCCTACTATGGCTACACCTTC. Translated, it gives CAIRWGGAYYGYTF.

J is TRBJ2-7 and V is TRBV13; the D gene is possibly TRBD2 (7 bases). In germline, CDR1 is PRHDT, CDR2 FYEKMQ (reference sequence). The CDR3 has 14 residues. Trimming took off 2 bases at V and 4 bases at J, with 12 bases between the two ends. The CDR3 sequence: CASSLWGGGYEQYF. DNA for the CDR3: TGTGCCAGCAGCTTATGGGGGGGCGGGTACGAGCAGTACTTC.

With respect to this clone: The junction departs from germline at one end; a sequencing error may be responsible. The rearrangement joins TRBV9 to TRBJ1-1; no reliable D call. The CDR3 covers 16 residues. Looked up from germline, CDR1 is SGDLS and CDR2 is YYNGEE. CDR3 bases: TGTGTCAGCAGCGCTTGGGCAGGCCGCGGGGACACTGAAGCTTTCTTT. Its translation: CVSSAWAGRGDTEAFF.

Only one count was recorded for this clone. This sequence joins TRBV9 and TRBJ1-1, with D possibly being TRBD1 (6 bases). The V gene's germline CDR1 is SGDLS and CDR2 YYNGEE. This CDR3 is built from 16 residues. V shed 1 base and J shed 4 bases, with 17 bases lying between them. The CDR3 coding sequence is TGTGCCAGCAGCGTACAACCGGCACAGGGTGTCACTGAAGCTTTCTTT. It translates to CASSVQPAQGVTEAFF.

V is TRBV5-1 and J is TRBJ2-7; perhaps TRBD1 as D (5 bases). Germline lookup yields CDR1 SGHRS and CDR2 YFSETQ. The CDR3 sequence is 14 residues long. V lost 0 bases, J lost 3 bases, and 10 bases lay in between. CDR3 bases: TGCGCCAGCAGCTTGGCGCAGGGTTACTACGAGCAGTACTTC. Protein product: CASSLAQGYYEQYF. The entire variable domain, with the rest obtained from reference TRBV5-1 and TRBJ2-7, is as follows: KAGVTQTPRYLIKTRGQQVTLSCSPISGHRSVSWYQQTPGQGLQFLFEYFSETQRNKGNFPGRFSGRQFSNSRSEMNVSTLELGDSALYLCASSLAQGYYEQYFGPGTRLTVT.

Regarding this clone: The sample has other DNA sequences that encode this CDR3 too. The chain is built from TRBV6-6 and TRBJ2-7; TRBD2 matches at 7 bases. The CDR3 spans 14 residues. V was pared by 0 bases and J by 3 bases, with 2 bases of the junction left unmatched. Germline CDR1 is MNHNY and CDR2 is SVGAGI (reference sequence). CDR3 amino acids: CASSYSTGGYEQYF. In DNA form, the CDR3 reads TGTGCCAGCAGTTACTCAACGGGGGGCTACGAGCAGTACTTC.

The chain recombines TRBV2 with TRBJ1-5; a possible D gene is TRBD1 (5 bases). CDR1 is SNHLY and CDR2 is FYNNEI in the germline V gene. The CDR3 length is 15 residues. The germline V and J ends were trimmed by 4 bases and 6 bases, with 16 bases remaining between them. CDR3 region: CASSGVKGERQPQHF. The CDR3 DNA follows: TGTGCCAGCAGTGGGGTAAAAGGGGAGCGTCAGCCCCAGCATTTT.

This chain links TRBV18 with TRBJ2-2, with unresolved D. From germline, CDR1 is KGHSH and CDR2 LQKENI. The CDR3 runs 17 residues. V gave up 6 bases and J gave up 0 bases, with 17 bases separating them. The chain's CDR3 is CASSMGYAPANTGELFF. The CDR3 DNA reads TGTGCCAGCTCCATGGGCTATGCGCCCGCGAACACCGGGGAGCTGTTTTTT.